The T cell receptor (beta chain) described here comes from a study of identical twins. This clonotype showed up many times. Its antigen is undetermined. At one end, the junction sequence differs from germline, possibly due to a read error. Study-wide results and caveats: The models gave estimates that fell short of the out-of-frame TCR alpha sharing seen in monozygotic twins. Reduced insertions were recorded for abundant cord blood beta clonotypes, with no such pattern in memory repertoires. Low generation-probability sequences were in excess among twin-shared out-of-frame alpha sequences.

CDR3 length: 13 residues. Germline assignment: CDR1 SGHRS and CDR2 YFSETQ. With template switching, a universal primer site was added, and the cDNA carried unique molecular identifiers. MiXCR was run by TCRdb on the 5' RACE reads, yielding one entry per CDR3 protein. Of 1.5 million or so distinct CDR3 sequences in the sample, roughly a third were seen once. The chain couples TRBV5-1 to TRBJ2-7, with 9 positions matching TRBD2. Sample: cord blood. This clonotype was sampled from a newborn girl in good health. The CDR3 DNA follows: TGTGCCAGCAGTAGTAGCGGGGGATACGAGCAGTACTTC. This translates into CASSSSGGYEQYF.